Following are 27 T cell receptor beta chains from one sample sequenced in a study of monozygotic twins with inflammatory bowel disease. No DNA is given; TCRdb re-called the 5' RACE reads and lists each CDR3 protein once. Here the sample table reports approximately 420,000 distinct CDR3 sequences. The sequenced sample was blood. The receptors here all came from a human donor with ulcerative colitis or Crohn's disease, or a healthy co-twin of an affected twin (not recorded which).

The V gene is TRBV2, the J gene TRBJ2-3; TCRdb gives TRBD2 as the D gene, but with no DNA this cannot be confirmed. The length of the CDR3 is 13 residues. Germline values: CDR1 SNHLY, CDR2 FYNNEI. This chain's CDR3 is CASTSERRDTQYF.

The chain combines TRBV24-1 with TRBJ2-2; TCRdb returns TRBD1, unconfirmable since there is no DNA. The germline V gene encodes CDR1 KGHDR and CDR2 SFDVKD. This CDR3 region has 16 residues. The CDR3 sequence: CATSDDRVVYTGELFF.

J is TRBJ1-4 and V is TRBV15; TCRdb indicates TRBD1, and absent DNA this call remains unverified. Per germline, CDR1 LNHNV and CDR2 YYDKDF (reference sequence). This CDR3 comprises 16 residues. The CDR3 sequence is CATSSRNTGAGEKLFF.

The V and J genes are TRBV12-3 or TRBV12-4 and TRBJ1-5. The CDR3 sequence is 16 residues long. This chain's CDR3 is CASSDRGRTSNQPQHF.

V usage is TRBV29-1 and J usage is TRBJ2-7; TCRdb returns TRBD1, unconfirmable since there is no DNA. The germline CDR1 and CDR2 sequences are SQVTM and ANQGSEA. CDR3 length: 12 amino acids. The CDR3 is CSVDLQGEEQYF.

The J gene is TRBJ1-2, the V gene TRBV20-1; TCRdb outputs TRBD1, but without DNA this stays unchecked. The CDR3 is made up of 13 amino acids. Germline CDR1 is DFQATT and CDR2 is SNEGSKA (reference sequence). CDR3: CSARSGIGYGYTF.

The chain joins TRBV15 to TRBJ1-1. Looked up from germline, CDR1 is LNHNV and CDR2 is YYDKDF (reference sequence). The CDR3 loop spans 14 amino acids. The CDR3 spells CATSRRIMNTEAFF.

The chain has TRBV3-1 and TRBJ2-3; TCRdb picks TRBD2, but there is no DNA to check that call. From germline, CDR1 is LGHDT and CDR2 YNNKEL (reference sequence). The CDR3 totals 17 residues. This CDR3 reads CASSQEVRLAGGDTQYF.

The V gene is TRBV5-1, the J gene TRBJ1-1. There are 15 residues in the CDR3. Germline CDR1 and CDR2: SGHRS and YFSETQ. Here the CDR3 reads CASSLASPSGTEAFF. Full variable domain (outside the CDR3, taken from reference TRBV5-1 and TRBJ1-1): KAGVTQTPRYLIKTRGQQVTLSCSPISGHRSVSWYQQTPGQGLQFLFEYFSETQRNKGNFPGRFSGRQFSNSRSEMNVSTLELGDSALYLCASSLASPSGTEAFFGQGTRLTVV.

The chain recombines TRBV25-1 with TRBJ1-1; TCRdb's D gene call, TRBD1, goes unchecked for lack of DNA. This CDR3 region has 14 residues. The germline V gene encodes CDR1 MGHDK and CDR2 SYGVNS. The CDR3 is CASSKQGGYTEAFF.

CDR3 amino acids: CSVGGDGAHGYTF. V usage is TRBV29-1 and J usage is TRBJ1-2; TCRdb indicates TRBD1, and absent DNA this call remains unverified. The CDR3 is made up of 13 amino acids. Germline V gives CDR1 SQVTM, CDR2 ANQGSEA.

CDR3 residues: CASNIAGAWYNEQFF. The genes are TRBV27 and TRBJ2-1; TCRdb gives TRBD2 as the D gene, but with no DNA this cannot be confirmed. The germline CDR1 and CDR2 sequences are MNHEY and SMNVEV (reference sequence). CDR3 length: 15 residues.

The J gene is TRBJ2-1, the V gene TRBV7-2. Germline V lookup: CDR1 SGHTA, CDR2 FQGNSA. The CDR3 runs 13 residues. This CDR3 reads CASSSFPATEQFF.

The chain has TRBV20-1 and TRBJ2-2; with no DNA, the TCRdb D assignment of TRBD2 cannot be verified. Germline V gene lookup returns CDR1 DFQATT and CDR2 SNEGSKA (reference sequence). This CDR3 region has 16 residues. This chain's CDR3 is CSARDLLESSTGELFF.

V gene TRBV11-2 combines with J gene TRBJ2-1; TCRdb's D gene call, TRBD2, goes unchecked for lack of DNA. CDR1 and CDR2 (germline): SGHAT, FQNNGV. CDR3 size: 18 residues. The CDR3: CASSLGQRLAGVANEQFF.

The chain carries TRBV18 and TRBJ2-3; TCRdb picks TRBD1, but there is no DNA to check that call. The CDR3 has 14 residues. The germline gives CDR1 KGHSH, CDR2 LQKENI. The CDR3: CASSTPGDTDTQYF.

V gene TRBV5-1 combines with J gene TRBJ2-3; TCRdb's D gene call, TRBD1, goes unchecked for lack of DNA. This CDR3 spans 15 amino acids. The V gene's germline CDR1 is SGHRS and CDR2 YFSETQ. The CDR3 is CASSARTGATDTQYF.

V is TRBV19 and J is TRBJ2-1; TCRdb reports TRBD2, a call that lacks DNA to check it against. This CDR3 has 16 residues. The V gene's germline CDR1 is LNHDA and CDR2 SQIVND (reference sequence). The CDR3 sequence: CASSSVGSGAYNEQFF.

This chain links TRBV18 with TRBJ2-1; there is no DNA to check the TCRdb D call of TRBD1. This CDR3 has 14 amino acids. Looked up from germline, CDR1 is KGHSH and CDR2 is LQKENI. CDR3 region: CASSPPMRSRGQFF.

The CDR3 reads CSARNTWGYNEQYF. V is TRBV20-1 and J is TRBJ2-7; TCRdb returns TRBD1, unconfirmable since there is no DNA. Germline lookup yields CDR1 DFQATT and CDR2 SNEGSKA (reference sequence). The CDR3 covers 14 residues.

This chain joins TRBV20-1 and TRBJ1-1; TCRdb returns TRBD1, unconfirmable since there is no DNA. Germline-derived CDR1 and CDR2 are DFQATT and SNEGSKA (reference sequence). The CDR3 length is 15 residues. The CDR3 loop is CSASGPDTMNTEAFF.

The chain joins TRBV5-1 to TRBJ2-7; TCRdb's D call of TRBD1 is untestable without DNA. Per germline, CDR1 SGHRS and CDR2 YFSETQ. The CDR3 is 14 residues long. The CDR3 region is CASSPGHESGEQYF.

The chain combines TRBV7-6 with TRBJ2-1; TCRdb indicates TRBD1, and absent DNA this call remains unverified. This CDR3 is 17 amino acids long. Germline V gene sequence: CDR1 SGHVS, CDR2 FNYEAQ. The CDR3 loop is CASSGVLRTGGYNEQFF.

The rearrangement uses TRBV9 and TRBJ2-5; TCRdb reports TRBD1, a call that lacks DNA to check it against. CDR1 is SGDLS, CDR2 YYNGEE, per germline. This CDR3 is built from 16 residues. CDR3 region: CASSVQDRTDRETQYF. Combining the CDR3 with reference TRBV9 and TRBJ2-5 gives the whole variable domain DSGVTQTPKHLITATGQRVTLRCSPRSGDLSVYWYQQSLDQGLQFLIQYYNGEERAKGNILERFSAQQFPDLHSELNLSSLELGDSALYFCASSVQDRTDRETQYFGPGTRLLVL.

This chain uses TRBV15 with TRBJ1-1. The CDR3 covers 15 residues. The germline gives CDR1 LNHNV, CDR2 YYDKDF (reference sequence). This chain's CDR3 is CATSRDRGVNTEAFF.

The J gene is TRBJ1-1, the V gene TRBV11-1; TCRdb names TRBD1, which stays unverified in the absence of DNA. Per the germline V gene, CDR1 is SGHAT and CDR2 is FQDESV (reference sequence). The CDR3 runs to 20 residues. CDR3 amino acids: CASSSGGSWGLRFMSTEAFF.

This rearrangement joins TRBV24-1 to TRBJ2-1; TCRdb's D call of TRBD2 is untestable without DNA. Germline CDR1 and CDR2: KGHDR and SFDVKD. There are 14 residues in the CDR3. The CDR3 reads CATAPGLIPDEQFF.